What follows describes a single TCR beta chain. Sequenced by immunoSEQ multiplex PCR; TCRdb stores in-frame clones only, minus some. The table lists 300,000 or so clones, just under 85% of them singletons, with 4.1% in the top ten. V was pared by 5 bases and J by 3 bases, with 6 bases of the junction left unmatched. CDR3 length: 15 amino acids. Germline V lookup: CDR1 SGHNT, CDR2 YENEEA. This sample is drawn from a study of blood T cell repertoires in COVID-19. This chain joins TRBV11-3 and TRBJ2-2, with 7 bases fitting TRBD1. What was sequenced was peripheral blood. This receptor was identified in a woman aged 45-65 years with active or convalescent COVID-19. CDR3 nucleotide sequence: TGTGCCAGCAGCCCCCGCGACAGGGACACCGGGGAGCTGTTTTTT. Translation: CASSPRDRDTGELFF.